One sample yielded the 25 T cell receptor beta chains listed below, sequenced in a study of early T cells in non-severe SARS-CoV-2 infection. TCRdb used MiXCR to reprocess the 5' RACE reads, holding one entry per CDR3 protein. The sample carries about 48,000 distinct CDR3 sequences, approximately 7.5% recorded once. The material sequenced was whole blood. These receptors came from an adult who was a healthcare worker with PCR-confirmed SARS-CoV-2 infection or an uninfected control (not recorded which).

This clonotype was recorded many times. The chain uses TRBV5-1 and TRBJ1-5; possible D gene TRBD1, 6 bases. The CDR3 is 15 residues long. V was clipped by 2 bases and J by 0 bases, with 9 bases between them. Per germline, CDR1 SGHRS and CDR2 YFSETQ. The CDR3 nucleotides read TGCGCCAGCAGCTTAGAGGACAGTAGCAATCAGCCCCAGCATTTT. This encodes CASSLEDSSNQPQHF.

The sample holds many counts of this clonotype. This rearrangement joins TRBV7-3 to TRBJ1-6; D gene ambiguous. Trimming removed 1 base from V and 7 bases from J, with 11 bases in between. There are 15 residues in the CDR3. Looked up from germline, CDR1 is SGHTA and CDR2 is FQGTGA. This CDR3 is CASSLNSGENSPLHF. DNA for the CDR3: TGTGCCAGCAGCTTAAATTCCGGCGAGAATTCACCCCTCCACTTT.

This clonotype was observed many times. This rearrangement joins TRBV5-6 to TRBJ1-2; TRBD1 matches at 11 bases. The CDR3 length is 14 residues. With V trimmed by 5 bases and J by 3 bases, 3 bases remained unmatched. CDR1 and CDR2 (germline): SGHDT, YYEEEE. For the CDR3, the DNA is TGTGCCAGCAGTTGGGACAGGGGGGACTATGGCTACACCTTC. Protein sequence: CASSWDRGDYGYTF.

The table lists this clonotype with many counts. This rearrangement joins TRBV3-1 to TRBJ2-1, with 7 bases lining up with TRBD2. Germline V gene lookup returns CDR1 LGHDT and CDR2 YNNKEL (reference sequence). V dropped 2 bases and J dropped 2; count of bases not matched to a gene: 9. The CDR3 is 17 amino acids. For the CDR3, the DNA is TGTGCCAGCAGCCAAAGATCGACTAGCAACACCTACAATGAGCAGTTCTTC. Translated: CASSQRSTSNTYNEQFF.

This clonotype occurred many times. The chain links TRBV29-1 to TRBJ2-3; 11 bases match TRBD2. This CDR3 has 15 residues. V gave up 6 bases and J gave up 6 bases; unmatched junction bases: 11. The germline gives CDR1 SQVTM, CDR2 ANQGSEA. The CDR3 here is CSVAIAGGAQDTQYF. The CDR3 nucleotides read TGCAGCGTCGCGATAGCGGGGGGGGCTCAGGATACGCAGTATTTT.

This clonotype showed up many times. This chain uses TRBV12-3 or TRBV12-4 with TRBJ2-2; D gene ambiguous. Between the trimmed V and J ends, which lost 6 bases and 3 bases, there was a span of 5 bases. CDR3 length: 12 amino acids. CDR3 nucleotides: TGTGCCAGCAGCCGGGACACCGGGGAGCTGTTTTTT. Translation: CASSRDTGELFF.

At least ten counts were recorded for this clonotype. The chain is built from TRBV4-3 and TRBJ1-2, with unresolved D. The CDR3 consists of 15 residues. V shed 0 bases and J shed 4 bases, with 12 bases lying between them. Germline V gene data show CDR1 as LGHNA and CDR2 as YSLEER. This CDR3 reads CASSQDPVGVYGYTF. CDR3 nucleotide sequence: TGCGCCAGCAGCCAAGATCCAGTGGGCGTCTATGGCTACACCTTC.

In its sample, this clonotype was seen many times. This chain joins TRBV12-3 or TRBV12-4 and TRBJ2-2; unclear D gene. The CDR3 runs 12 residues. V gave up 6 bases and J gave up 4 bases, with 6 bases separating them. For the CDR3, the DNA is TGTGCCAGCAGGCTAGTCACCGGGGAGCTGTTTTTT. Its protein product is CASRLVTGELFF.

In this sample, this clonotype turned up a few times. V gene TRBV6-2 or TRBV6-3 combines with J gene TRBJ2-7; D is unresolved. The V and J ends lost 4 bases and 3 bases respectively, with 16 bases between them. This CDR3 spans 15 amino acids. Germline values: CDR1 MNHEY, CDR2 SVGEGT. The chain's CDR3 is CASSSSLGQNYEQYF. DNA for the CDR3: TGTGCCAGCAGTTCGTCTTTGGGCCAAAACTACGAGCAGTACTTC.

Written as DNA, the CDR3 is TGTGCCAGCAGCTTATTTATCTCTGGGGCCAACGTCCTGACTTTC. This sequence encodes CASSLFISGANVLTF. This chain connects TRBV11-2 to TRBJ2-6; no firm D call. CDR3 length equals 15 residues. Germline V gene sequence: CDR1 SGHAT, CDR2 FQNNGV. Trimming removed 2 bases from V and 0 bases from J, with 5 bases in between.

This clonotype showed up many times. The chain is built from TRBV19 and TRBJ1-6; 9 bases fit TRBD1. J gave up 7 bases and V 6 bases, and 4 bases lay outside the gene matches. The CDR3 is made up of 14 amino acids. The germline V gene encodes CDR1 LNHDA and CDR2 SQIVND (reference sequence). CDR3 DNA: TGTGCCAGTAGCTGGGGACAGGGAAATTCACCCCTCCACTTT. Translated, it gives CASSWGQGNSPLHF.

This clonotype was seen a handful of times. V is TRBV27 and J is TRBJ1-2, with D maybe TRBD1 (5 bases). Trimming stripped 7 bases from V and 4 bases from J, with 22 bases between. CDR3 length: 16 amino acids. Germline V gives CDR1 MNHEY, CDR2 SMNVEV (reference sequence). CDR3 nucleotide sequence: TGTGCCAGCACCCCGAGCAGGGCAGCGCGACTCTATGGCTACACCTTC. This codes for CASTPSRAARLYGYTF.

This clonotype showed up just a few times. The chain carries TRBV15 and TRBJ2-5; tentative D call: TRBD1 (5 bases). There are 14 residues in the CDR3. Trimming shortened V by 4 bases and J by 1 base, and 10 bases separated the two germline ends. Germline V lookup: CDR1 LNHNV, CDR2 YYDKDF (reference sequence). The DNA of the CDR3 is TGTGCCACCAGCAAAGAGACAGTCCAAGAGACCCAGTACTTC. It is translated as CATSKETVQETQYF.

This clonotype was picked up many times. V usage is TRBV30 and J usage is TRBJ1-6; D gene unclear. Between the trimmed V and J ends, which lost 0 bases and 10 bases, there was a span of 13 bases. The CDR3 is 14 amino acids. The germline gives CDR1 GTSNPN, CDR2 SVGIG (reference sequence). This chain's CDR3 is CAWSVASKKSPLHF. CDR3 nucleotide sequence: TGTGCCTGGAGTGTGGCCTCAAAGAAGTCACCCCTCCACTTT.

This clonotype was counted a few times. The chain has TRBV6-6 and TRBJ2-7; D call uncertain. CDR3 length: 13 residues. Between the trimmed V and J ends, which lost 0 bases and 3 bases, there was a span of 6 bases. Germline lookup yields CDR1 MNHNY and CDR2 SVGAGI (reference sequence). In DNA form, the CDR3 reads TGTGCCAGCAGTTACTCGAAGAGCTACGAGCAGTACTTC. It yields the protein CASSYSKSYEQYF.

The chain carries TRBV7-7 and TRBJ1-1; D remains ambiguous. Germline V CDR1 and CDR2: SSHAT, FNYEAQ (reference sequence). This CDR3 comprises 13 residues. The V end lost 5 bases, the J end lost 2 bases, and 9 bases lay between the germline ends. CDR3 nucleotide sequence: TGTGCCAGCAGCCCTCAGATAAACACTGAAGCTTTCTTT. Amino acids: CASSPQINTEAFF.

The table lists this clonotype with many counts. The genes are TRBV20-1 and TRBJ2-3; perhaps TRBD1 as D (6 bases). Germline V gives CDR1 DFQATT, CDR2 SNEGSKA (reference sequence). V was clipped by 6 bases and J by 4 bases, with 17 bases between them. The CDR3 extends over 14 amino acids. CDR3 DNA sequence: TGCAGTGCAAGACAGGCTTCGGGTGCAGATACGCAGTATTTT. This sequence encodes CSARQASGADTQYF.

This clonotype appeared a few times. The chain employs TRBV5-1 and TRBJ2-5; D is perhaps TRBD1 (5 bases). CDR1 and CDR2 from the germline V gene are SGHRS and YFSETQ. There are 14 residues in the CDR3. Trimming pared 1 base from V and 4 bases from J, leaving 11 bases between. CDR3 bases: TGCGCCAGCAGCTTGAATATGGGGCCAGAGACCCAGTACTTC. This sequence encodes CASSLNMGPETQYF. The complete variable domain, with remaining parts taken from reference TRBV5-1 and TRBJ2-5, reads KAGVTQTPRYLIKTRGQQVTLSCSPISGHRSVSWYQQTPGQGLQFLFEYFSETQRNKGNFPGRFSGRQFSNSRSEMNVSTLELGDSALYLCASSLNMGPETQYFGPGTRLLVL.

This clonotype was seen many times. CDR3 nucleotide sequence: TGTGCCAGCAGAAGCATACAGGGTAATAGCAATCAGCCCCAGCATTTT. This codes for CASRSIQGNSNQPQHF. V is TRBV27 and J is TRBJ1-5; maybe TRBD1 (6 bases). Deletions cut 6 bases from V and 0 bases from J, with 15 bases between. Looked up from germline, CDR1 is MNHEY and CDR2 is SMNVEV (reference sequence). This CDR3 has 16 amino acids.

This clonotype was observed a few times. The chain uses TRBV28 and TRBJ2-7, with D unclear. The ends were cut back, 7 bases at V and 3 bases at J, with 1 base in the middle. This CDR3 is built from 9 residues. Germline assignment: CDR1 MDHEN and CDR2 SYDVKM. CDR3 protein: CASNYEQYF. In nucleotides, the CDR3 is TGTGCCAGCAACTACGAGCAGTACTTC.

This clonotype was observed a handful of times. This chain connects TRBV6-2 or TRBV6-3 to TRBJ1-5; D unresolved. CDR1 MNHEY and CDR2 SVGEGT come from the germline V gene. V lost 5 bases and J lost 1, with 15 bases in between. The CDR3 consists of 16 residues. CDR3 in amino acids: CASSGQRVTSNQPQHF. CDR3 nucleotides: TGTGCCAGCAGTGGGCAGCGCGTAACGAGCAATCAGCCCCAGCATTTT.

The table lists this clonotype with many counts. This chain links TRBV20-1 with TRBJ1-2, with 7 bases lining up with TRBD1. Germline V lookup: CDR1 DFQATT, CDR2 SNEGSKA (reference sequence). The junction had 1 base not matched to a gene; V was cut back by 5 bases and J by 4 bases. The CDR3 spans 11 residues. The CDR3 region is CSAGTAYGYTF. CDR3 DNA: TGCAGTGCTGGGACAGCCTATGGCTACACCTTC.

This clonotype was seen many times. The rearrangement joins TRBV19 to TRBJ2-1, with TRBD2 matching over 12 bases. CDR3 size: 15 residues. Germline CDR1 reads LNHDA; CDR2 reads SQIVND (reference sequence). V trimming: 2 bases; J trimming: 7 bases; junction bases outside the gene matches: 3. DNA of the CDR3: TGTGCCAGTAGTATACTAGCGGGGGGGCCAAATGAGCAGTTCTTC. It specifies CASSILAGGPNEQFF.

This clonotype was found many times. V gene TRBV20-1 combines with J gene TRBJ1-1; the D gene is possibly TRBD1 (6 bases). Germline V CDR1 and CDR2: DFQATT, SNEGSKA (reference sequence). Trimming took off 6 bases at V and 3 bases at J, with 20 bases between the two ends. The CDR3 has 15 amino acids. The CDR3 DNA sequence: TGCAGTGCCAAGGAGGCCGGGGGCGCGGACACTGAAGCTTTCTTT. Its protein product is CSAKEAGGADTEAFF.

Ten or more counts support this clonotype. The chain joins TRBV2 to TRBJ1-2; 7 bases match TRBD1. V lost 4 bases to trimming and J lost 1 base; unmatched junction nucleotides: 9. The CDR3 has 16 residues. The V gene's germline CDR1 is SNHLY and CDR2 FYNNEI. CDR3 protein: CASSGYRDRYNYGYTF. Here the CDR3 DNA reads TGTGCCAGCAGTGGATACCGGGACAGATATAACTATGGCTACACCTTC.